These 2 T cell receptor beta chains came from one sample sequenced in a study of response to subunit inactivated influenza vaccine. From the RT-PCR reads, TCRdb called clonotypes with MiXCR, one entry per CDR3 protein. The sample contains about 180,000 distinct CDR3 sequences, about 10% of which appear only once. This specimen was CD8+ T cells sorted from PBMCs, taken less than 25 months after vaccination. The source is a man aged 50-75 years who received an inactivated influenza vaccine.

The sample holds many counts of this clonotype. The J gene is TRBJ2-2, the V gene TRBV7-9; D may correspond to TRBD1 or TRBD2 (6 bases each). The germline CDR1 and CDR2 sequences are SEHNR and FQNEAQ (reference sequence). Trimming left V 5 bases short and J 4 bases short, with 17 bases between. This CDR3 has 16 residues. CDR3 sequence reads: CASSKGDFTATGELFF. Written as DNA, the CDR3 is TGTGCCAGCAGCAAGGGGGACTTTACAGCCACCGGGGAGCTGTTTTTT.

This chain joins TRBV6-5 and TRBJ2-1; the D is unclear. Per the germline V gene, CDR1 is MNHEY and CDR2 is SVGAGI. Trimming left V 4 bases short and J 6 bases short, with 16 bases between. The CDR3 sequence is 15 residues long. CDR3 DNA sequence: TGTGCCAGCAGTTCCCCCCTAGGACGTCTCAATGAGCAGTTCTTC. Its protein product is CASSSPLGRLNEQFF.